This T cell receptor (beta chain) was profiled in a study of cytomegalovirus exposure and HLA in healthy donors. Study summary: Out of 150 million to 200 million T cells, an earlier analysis found more than 95 million unique TCR beta sequences in total. Roughly 85 million unique TCRs from HLA-typed donors were held in an early release of data.

CDR1 and CDR2 (germline): GTSNPN, SVGIG (reference sequence). The CDR3 consists of 14 residues. Regarding this clone: Its antigen is not identified.

In the PCR, 60 Vbeta and 13 Jbeta primers were used. Libraries were prepared by immunoSEQ multiplex PCR; TCRdb keeps only in-frame clonotypes and omits some of them. This sample yields 80,000 to 130,000 clones, of which about 75% are seen a single time; about 4.9% belongs to the top ten. Study conclusions and caveats: Evidence from a later analysis indicated that most CMV-associated TCR beta chains looked HLA-restricted.

This clonotype originated in a woman younger than 30 in good health and CMV-seropositive. Material for sequencing was PBMCs. The rearrangement joins TRBV30 to TRBJ2-5, with 7 positions matching TRBD2. The J call may be mistaken, given a closer DNA end match to TRBJ2-7. CDR3 in amino acids: CAWSYTGGRYEQYF. The CDR3 region has the DNA TGTGCCTGGAGTTATACGGGAGGTCGTTACGAGCAGTACTTC.